These T cell receptor beta chains were read from a single sample in a study of blood T cells in healthy people across ages. In TCRdb, the 5' RACE reads were re-called with MiXCR into one record per CDR3 protein. In the table there are 630,000 or so distinct CDR3 sequences, roughly 32% of which are singletons. The specimen was blood. The receptors originated from a woman aged 80 or over in good health. The CDR3 runs from the conserved cysteine through the conserved F or W. D genes are given only for firm matches. Clone size is shown for a subset of rows, as once, few, many or a class of expanded clone.

v_gene: TRBV7-9; d_gene: .; j_gene: TRBJ1-1; len: 14; abundance: .; CDR3aa: CASSFILVNTEAFF
v_gene: TRBV20-1; d_gene: .; j_gene: TRBJ2-5; len: 13; abundance: many; CDR3aa: CSAREGNQETQYF
v_gene: TRBV20-1; d_gene: TRBD2; j_gene: .; len: 14; abundance: few; CDR3aa: CSAELAGGYNEQYF
v_gene: TRBV2; d_gene: .; j_gene: TRBJ1-1; len: 15; abundance: .; CDR3aa: CASSEQGMKGSEAFF
v_gene: TRBV6-6; d_gene: TRBD2; j_gene: TRBJ2-1; len: 13; abundance: .; CDR3aa: CASERDSYNEQFF
v_gene: TRBV27; d_gene: TRBD1; j_gene: TRBJ2-2; len: 15; abundance: many; CDR3aa: CASSRTGTNTGELFF
v_gene: TRBV7-2; d_gene: TRBD2; j_gene: TRBJ2-2; len: 17; abundance: few; CDR3aa: CASTVGSGGANTGELFF
v_gene: TRBV20-1; d_gene: .; j_gene: TRBJ1-2; len: 16; abundance: many; CDR3aa: CSAYDRENRPGYGYTF
v_gene: TRBV7-9; d_gene: TRBD1; j_gene: TRBJ1-1; len: 17; abundance: .; CDR3aa: CASSLTGGPLTRTEAFF
v_gene: TRBV6-5; d_gene: .; j_gene: TRBJ1-2; len: 12; abundance: many; CDR3aa: CASSYAVGGYTF
v_gene: TRBV2; d_gene: .; j_gene: TRBJ2-7; len: 14; abundance: many; CDR3aa: CASSEIRGNYEQYF
v_gene: TRBV7-9; d_gene: .; j_gene: TRBJ2-3; len: 15; abundance: many; CDR3aa: CASSRDFSNTDTQYF
v_gene: TRBV12-3/TRBV12-4; d_gene: .; j_gene: TRBJ2-1; len: 15; abundance: .; CDR3aa: CASSFRSGGYNEQFF
v_gene: TRBV20-1; d_gene: .; j_gene: TRBJ1-6; len: 15; abundance: many; CDR3aa: CSAITLSSYNSPLHF
v_gene: TRBV6-5; d_gene: .; j_gene: TRBJ2-3; len: 14; abundance: many; CDR3aa: CASSSSGDTDTQYF
v_gene: TRBV20-1; d_gene: TRBD1; j_gene: .; len: 16; abundance: few; CDR3aa: CSARVTGTGIYNEQYF
v_gene: TRBV28; d_gene: TRBD1; j_gene: TRBJ1-6; len: 19; abundance: few; CDR3aa: CASSPPGTGNLGYNSPLHF
v_gene: TRBV7-9; d_gene: .; j_gene: TRBJ1-2; len: 11; abundance: many; CDR3aa: CASEQNYGYTF
v_gene: TRBV6-2/TRBV6-3; d_gene: .; j_gene: TRBJ2-1; len: 16; abundance: .; CDR3aa: CASSDPMGSSYNEQFF
v_gene: TRBV6-6; d_gene: .; j_gene: TRBJ2-3; len: 15; abundance: many; CDR3aa: CASSYPGDFLDTQYF
v_gene: TRBV6-5; d_gene: .; j_gene: TRBJ1-1; len: 15; abundance: many; CDR3aa: CASSDLSAGNTEAFF
v_gene: TRBV29-1; d_gene: .; j_gene: TRBJ2-2; len: 14; abundance: .; CDR3aa: CSTPGTPNTGELFF
v_gene: TRBV20-1; d_gene: TRBD1; j_gene: TRBJ2-7; len: 17; abundance: many; CDR3aa: CSARPLRDRGKPYEQYF
v_gene: TRBV9; d_gene: .; j_gene: TRBJ2-1; len: 15; abundance: many; CDR3aa: CASSSGTTSYNEQFF
v_gene: TRBV25-1; d_gene: .; j_gene: TRBJ1-4; len: 14; abundance: few; CDR3aa: CASSEWGDNEKLFF
v_gene: TRBV20-1; d_gene: .; j_gene: TRBJ1-6; len: 14; abundance: many; CDR3aa: CSATVTGSNSPLHF
v_gene: TRBV3-1; d_gene: TRBD1; j_gene: TRBJ1-1; len: 13; abundance: many; CDR3aa: CASRRQGLDEAFF
v_gene: TRBV4-3; d_gene: .; j_gene: TRBJ2-1; len: 18; abundance: many; CDR3aa: CASSQDPAVAISYNEQFF
v_gene: TRBV3-1; d_gene: TRBD1; j_gene: TRBJ2-1; len: 16; abundance: few; CDR3aa: CASSQQYRGSYNEQFF
v_gene: TRBV3-1; d_gene: .; j_gene: TRBJ1-5; len: 16; abundance: many; CDR3aa: CASSHEAAGSPQPQHF
v_gene: TRBV4-3; d_gene: .; j_gene: TRBJ2-1; len: 15; abundance: many; CDR3aa: CASSQEANSVNEQFF
v_gene: TRBV18; d_gene: TRBD1; j_gene: TRBJ1-6; len: 14; abundance: many; CDR3aa: CASSPGQGASPLHF
v_gene: TRBV20-1; d_gene: TRBD1; j_gene: TRBJ1-4; len: 13; abundance: many; CDR3aa: CSAPGQNNEKLFF
v_gene: TRBV6-6; d_gene: TRBD2; j_gene: TRBJ2-3; len: 15; abundance: .; CDR3aa: CAGRGTSGGTDTQYF
v_gene: TRBV2; d_gene: .; j_gene: TRBJ2-7; len: 14; abundance: many; CDR3aa: CASTYNEFSYEQYF
v_gene: TRBV6-2/TRBV6-3; d_gene: TRBD2; j_gene: TRBJ2-5; len: 15; abundance: many; CDR3aa: CASRPGGGPQETQYF
v_gene: TRBV25-1; d_gene: TRBD2; j_gene: TRBJ2-7; len: 13; abundance: .; CDR3aa: CASSESGGYEQYF
v_gene: TRBV5-6; d_gene: .; j_gene: TRBJ2-1; len: 15; abundance: many; CDR3aa: CASSRGHLSYNEQFF
v_gene: TRBV10-3; d_gene: .; j_gene: TRBJ2-7; len: 13; abundance: many; CDR3aa: CAISFRGTYEQYF
v_gene: TRBV11-3; d_gene: TRBD1; j_gene: TRBJ2-1; len: 15; abundance: few; CDR3aa: CASSLGTGTGFEQFF
v_gene: TRBV11-2; d_gene: .; j_gene: TRBJ2-2; len: 15; abundance: few; CDR3aa: CASSLDPGLVGELFF
v_gene: TRBV11-3; d_gene: .; j_gene: TRBJ2-7; len: 12; abundance: many; CDR3aa: CASSLYPGEQYF
v_gene: TRBV6-2/TRBV6-3; d_gene: .; j_gene: TRBJ2-2; len: 14; abundance: .; CDR3aa: CASSYSWRTGELFF
v_gene: TRBV7-2; d_gene: .; j_gene: TRBJ2-1; len: 14; abundance: .; CDR3aa: CASREFRGYNEQFF
v_gene: TRBV7-3; d_gene: TRBD1; j_gene: TRBJ2-1; len: 15; abundance: .; CDR3aa: CASSRGQGFYNEQFF
v_gene: TRBV7-2; d_gene: .; j_gene: TRBJ2-7; len: 15; abundance: .; CDR3aa: CASSLSAGVGYEQYF
v_gene: TRBV27; d_gene: TRBD1; j_gene: TRBJ1-6; len: 15; abundance: .; CDR3aa: CASAYRGQSNSPLYF
v_gene: TRBV7-2; d_gene: .; j_gene: TRBJ2-1; len: 15; abundance: .; CDR3aa: CASSPSGFPGGEQFF
v_gene: TRBV27; d_gene: TRBD1; j_gene: TRBJ2-7; len: 18; abundance: few; CDR3aa: CASGHKIQGRRSSYEQYF
v_gene: TRBV9; d_gene: .; j_gene: TRBJ1-1; len: 18; abundance: once; CDR3aa: CASSVAPLSGTMNTEAFF
v_gene: TRBV7-2; d_gene: .; j_gene: TRBJ2-5; len: 14; abundance: many; CDR3aa: CASSSQGRRETQYF
v_gene: TRBV7-3; d_gene: .; j_gene: TRBJ2-3; len: 16; abundance: .; CDR3aa: CASSFEAPGVGHTQYF
v_gene: TRBV11-2; d_gene: .; j_gene: TRBJ2-2; len: 16; abundance: .; CDR3aa: CASSLANRRGTGELFF
v_gene: TRBV20-1; d_gene: .; j_gene: TRBJ1-4; len: 13; abundance: few; CDR3aa: CSAAGGRNEKLFF
v_gene: TRBV5-1; d_gene: TRBD2; j_gene: TRBJ2-3; len: 17; abundance: .; CDR3aa: CASSSSTSGGQTDTQYF
v_gene: TRBV6-2/TRBV6-3; d_gene: TRBD1; j_gene: TRBJ1-5; len: 16; abundance: few; CDR3aa: CASSYLGQGRNQPQHF